This TCR beta chain was captured by sequencing in a study of T cell responses to AZD1222 COVID-19 vaccine. Study in general: Whether given at about 4 or about 12 weeks, second doses were pooled.

Notes on the study in general: White British ancestry dominated among donors, who included more females, and clonal diversity was possibly underestimated. Per reports, nearly half of all spike-specific TCRs target regions that are unmutated in variants.

There are 16 residues in the CDR3. Sequencing used immunoSEQ multiplex PCR; TCRdb keeps in-frame clones, though not all of them. The table lists about 140,000 clones, around 91% of them singletons. Points on this clone: Its antigen is still unknown.

Here the sequenced sample was peripheral blood, taken on day 0 of AZD1222 vaccination. This TCR was sampled from an adult in good health. The J gene is TRBJ1-6, the V gene TRBV21-1; the table's D gene call, TRBD1, was not cross checked with the DNA. TRBV21-1 is noted as a pseudogene. The CDR3 protein is CASSRNRGSENSPLHF. Written as DNA, the CDR3 is TGTGCCAGCAGCAGAAACAGGGGTTCGGAGAATTCACCCCTCCACTTT.